A single sample is the source of the 19 T cell receptor beta chains below, sequenced in a study of vaccination effects on CD4 cells after COVID-19. The assay was immunoSEQ multiplex PCR, and TCRdb's table has in-frame clones only and misses some. The sample holds around 31,000 clones; roughly two thirds are singletons and the top ten take approximately 27%. These receptors have no identified antigens. The ViraFEST assay expanded antigen-specific CD4+ T cells with viral peptide pools before sequencing. Cultured cells yielded isolated CD4+ T cells after roughly 11 days. The material was CD4+ T cells from PBMCs cultured with HCoV-229E spike peptides, obtained before COVID-19 vaccination. The source of these receptors is a human donor who received a COVID-19 vaccine.

V gene TRBV2 combines with J gene TRBJ2-1, with 9 positions matching TRBD2. Germline V gene data show CDR1 as SNHLY and CDR2 as FYNNEI. The CDR3 totals 16 residues. The V and J ends lost 7 bases and 5 bases, in that order; junction bases with no gene match: 12. The chain's CDR3 is CASTLTRTSANNEQFF. CDR3 coding DNA: TGTGCCAGCACCCTGACACGGACTAGCGCGAACAATGAGCAGTTCTTC.

J is TRBJ2-2 and V is TRBV5-1; D gene ambiguous. Germline loops: CDR1 SGHRS, CDR2 YFSETQ. V gave up 6 bases and J gave up 3 bases, with 3 bases separating them. The CDR3 runs 11 residues. CDR3 in DNA: TGCGCCAGCACATACACCGGGGAGCTGTTTTTT. This encodes CASTYTGELFF.

About this clone: The junction does not match germline at one end; this may be a read error. The rearrangement joins TRBV10-3 to TRBJ2-7; D possibly uses TRBD1 or TRBD2 (6 bases each). Germline lookup yields CDR1 ENHRY and CDR2 SYGVKD. The CDR3 consists of 14 residues. The CDR3 spells CAISEGGGSYEQYF. DNA of the CDR3: TGTGCCATAAGTGAGGGGGGCGGCTCCTACGAGCAGTACTTC.

V is TRBV3-1 (or the pseudogene TRBV3-2) and J is TRBJ2-3; no clear D. The CDR3 consists of 11 residues. Trimming took off 4 bases at V and 6 bases at J, with 5 bases between the two ends. CDR1 LGHDT and CDR2 YNNKEL come from the germline V gene (reference sequence). CDR3 DNA sequence: TGTGCCAGCAGCCTAGTGGATACGCAGTATTTT. As protein: CASSLVDTQYF.

The chain carries TRBV6-2 or TRBV6-3 and TRBJ1-2, with D possibly matching TRBD1 (6 bases). Germline CDR1 and CDR2: MNHEY and SVGEGT. V lost 3 bases, J lost 8 bases, and 19 bases lay in between. The CDR3 runs 15 residues. The DNA for the CDR3 is TGTGCCAGCAGTTATATCGGGGCCCAGGGGCAGGGCTACACCTTC. Protein sequence: CASSYIGAQGQGYTF.

The V and J genes are TRBV21-1 and TRBJ1-1. TRBV21-1 is listed as a pseudogene. The CDR3 has 15 amino acids. The CDR3 here is CASSNHKTTPWEAFF. As DNA, the CDR3 is TGTGCCAGCAGCAATCATAAAACCACCCCCTGGGAAGCTTTCTTT.

The V call is TRBV6-6, the J call TRBJ2-1; D may be TRBD1 (6 bases). CDR1 is MNHNY and CDR2 is SVGAGI in the germline V gene (reference sequence). The length of the CDR3 is 14 residues. The V and J ends lost 0 bases and 6 bases respectively, with 9 bases between them. Here the CDR3 reads CASSYSGTPNEQFF. In nucleotides, the CDR3 is TGTGCCAGCAGTTACTCGGGGACACCCAATGAGCAGTTCTTC.

V usage is TRBV29-1 and J usage is TRBJ2-5; tentatively, D is TRBD1 (5 bases). The CDR3 contains 15 residues. V was trimmed by 6 bases and J by 1 base, leaving 18 bases between them. The germline gives CDR1 SQVTM, CDR2 ANQGSEA. The CDR3: CSVPLRQSLQETQYF. CDR3 bases: TGCAGCGTCCCTCTAAGACAGTCCCTCCAAGAGACCCAGTACTTC. The full variable domain, rest sourced from reference TRBV29-1 and TRBJ2-5, is SAVISQKPSRDICQRGTSLTIQCQVDSQVTMMFWYRQQPGQSLTLIATANQGSEATYESGFVIDKFPISRPNLTFSTLTVSNMSPEDSSIYLCSVPLRQSLQETQYFGPGTRLLVL.

J is TRBJ1-3 and V is TRBV3-1 (or the pseudogene TRBV3-2); the D is unclear. The V and J ends lost 1 base and 1 base respectively, with 5 bases between them. The CDR3 has 14 amino acids. Looked up from germline, CDR1 is LGHDT and CDR2 is YNNKEL (reference sequence). This chain's CDR3 is CASSQVTSGNTIYF. The CDR3 bases are TGTGCCAGCAGCCAAGTTACGTCTGGAAACACCATATATTTT.

The chain carries TRBV9 and TRBJ2-5; no definite D call. Germline V gene lookup returns CDR1 SGDLS and CDR2 YYNGEE. The germline V and J ends were trimmed by 3 bases and 0 bases, with 9 bases remaining between them. The CDR3 totals 14 residues. The CDR3, as DNA: TGTGCCAGCAGCGCCCCGGAGTACCAAGAGACCCAGTACTTC. It encodes CASSAPEYQETQYF.

The chain carries TRBV9 and TRBJ2-3; 12 bases line up with TRBD2. Unmatched junction bases numbered 7, after V lost 0 bases and J lost 5 bases. The germline V gene encodes CDR1 SGDLS and CDR2 YYNGEE. The CDR3 length is 17 residues. CDR3 DNA: TGTGCCAGCAGCGTAGGGCTAGCGGGAGGGCCTAAAGATACGCAGTATTTT. Protein: CASSVGLAGGPKDTQYF.

The rearrangement joins TRBV9 to TRBJ2-1, with D possibly matching TRBD2 (6 bases). Germline V CDR1 and CDR2: SGDLS, YYNGEE. The CDR3 totals 15 residues. V shed 0 bases and J shed 6 bases, with 13 bases lying between them. The CDR3 DNA reads TGTGCCAGCAGCGTAGGTGGGGGGTCATTCAATGAGCAGTTCTTC. Amino acids: CASSVGGGSFNEQFF. The full variable domain, completed using reference TRBV9 and TRBJ2-1, is DSGVTQTPKHLITATGQRVTLRCSPRSGDLSVYWYQQSLDQGLQFLIQYYNGEERAKGNILERFSAQQFPDLHSELNLSSLELGDSALYFCASSVGGGSFNEQFFGPGTRLTVL.

Written as DNA, the CDR3 is TGCAGCGTTTCGACGGGAGGGCCGTACGAGCAGTACTTC. Encoded protein: CSVSTGGPYEQYF. The rearrangement links TRBV29-1 to TRBJ2-7; 8 bases agree with TRBD2. The CDR3 loop spans 13 amino acids. The V gene end was trimmed by 5 bases and the J gene end by 4 bases; junction bases not matched to a gene: 7. Germline CDR1 and CDR2: SQVTM and ANQGSEA.

In its sample, this clone was seen a few times. The gene calls are TRBV6-5 and TRBJ1-2, with D hard to call. The germline V gene encodes CDR1 MNHEY and CDR2 SVGAGI. The length of the CDR3 is 13 residues. V gave up 6 bases and J gave up 4 bases, with 12 bases separating them. The CDR3 is CASSPVGPYGYTF. Written as DNA, the CDR3 is TGTGCCAGCAGCCCCGTTGGGCCCTATGGCTACACCTTC.

The chain carries TRBV6-2 or TRBV6-3 and TRBJ1-6, with 8 positions matching TRBD1. With V trimmed by 0 bases and J by 8 bases, 6 bases remained unmatched. This CDR3 spans 16 amino acids. Germline CDR1 reads MNHEY; CDR2 reads SVGEGT. The CDR3 coding sequence is TGTGCCAGCAGTTACTCGACAGGGGCGGGTGATTCACCCCTCCACTTT. This gives the protein CASSYSTGAGDSPLHF.

V is TRBV6-5 and J is TRBJ1-6; 8 nucleotides match TRBD1. Per the germline V gene, CDR1 is MNHEY and CDR2 is SVGAGI. Losses at the gene ends were 6 bases for V and 6 bases for J; bases not matched to a gene: 7. This CDR3 has 15 residues. The CDR3 bases are TGTGCCAGCAGCGTGTCAGGGGGCTTTAATTCACCCCTCCACTTT. Residues: CASSVSGGFNSPLHF.

J is TRBJ2-1 and V is TRBV7-2; 8 nucleotides agree with TRBD2. This CDR3 has 16 amino acids. Trimming removed 6 bases from V and 7 bases from J; junction bases left unmatched: 14. Germline-derived CDR1 and CDR2 are SGHTA and FQGNSA. CDR3 protein: CASRGLLGTRFNEQFF. CDR3 in DNA: TGTGCCAGCAGAGGACTTCTGGGGACTAGGTTTAATGAGCAGTTCTTC.

The rearrangement uses TRBV7-2 and TRBJ2-5, with TRBD2 identical over 12 bases. Germline V gives CDR1 SGHTA, CDR2 FQGNSA. With 2 bases clipped from V and 2 bases from J, the junction kept 3 bases outside the gene matches. The CDR3 is 16 amino acids. CDR3 residues: CASSLTSGGLQETQYF. As DNA, the CDR3 is TGTGCCAGCAGCTTAACTAGCGGGGGGCTTCAAGAGACCCAGTACTTC.

The chain combines TRBV18 with TRBJ2-1; 7 bases match TRBD2. V lost 0 bases to trimming and J lost 4 bases; unmatched junction nucleotides: 6. The CDR3 totals 16 residues. Germline-derived CDR1 and CDR2 are KGHSH and LQKENI. The CDR3 region is CASSPPGGAGYNEQFF. The CDR3, as DNA: TGTGCCAGCTCACCACCGGGAGGGGCGGGATACAATGAGCAGTTCTTC.